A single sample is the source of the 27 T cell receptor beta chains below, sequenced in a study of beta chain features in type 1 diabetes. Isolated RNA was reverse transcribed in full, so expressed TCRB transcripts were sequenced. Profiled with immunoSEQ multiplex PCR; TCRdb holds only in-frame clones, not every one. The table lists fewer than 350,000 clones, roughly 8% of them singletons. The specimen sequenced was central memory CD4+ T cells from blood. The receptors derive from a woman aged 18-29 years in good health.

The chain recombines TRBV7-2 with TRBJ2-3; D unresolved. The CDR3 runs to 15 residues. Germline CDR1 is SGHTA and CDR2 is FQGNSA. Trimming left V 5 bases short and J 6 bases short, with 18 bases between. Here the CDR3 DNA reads TGTGCCAGCAGCCAAAGCGCACCCAGAGAGGATACGCAGTATTTT. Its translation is CASSQSAPREDTQYF.

CDR3 DNA sequence: TGTGCCATCAGTGAGTCACCGACAGATCTGGGCGAGACCCAGTACTTC. This codes for CAISESPTDLGETQYF. The chain links TRBV10-3 to TRBJ2-5, with D possibly matching TRBD1 (5 bases). The CDR3 totals 16 residues. Trimming removed 0 bases from V and 5 bases from J, with 16 bases in between. The germline CDR1 and CDR2 sequences are ENHRY and SYGVKD.

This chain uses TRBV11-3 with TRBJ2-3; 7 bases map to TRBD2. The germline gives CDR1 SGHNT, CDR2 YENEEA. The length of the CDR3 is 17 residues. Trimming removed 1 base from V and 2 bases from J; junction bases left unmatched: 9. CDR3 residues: CASSLGVSGTITDTQYF. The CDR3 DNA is TGTGCCAGCAGCTTAGGGGTCAGCGGGACCATCACAGATACGCAGTATTTT.

CDR3 amino acids: CAVSTGYNEQFF. CDR3 sequence (DNA): TGTGCCGTCTCGACAGGGTACAATGAGCAGTTCTTC. J is TRBJ2-1 and V is TRBV6-5; 7 bases agree with TRBD1. This CDR3 comprises 12 residues. The germline V gene encodes CDR1 MNHEY and CDR2 SVGAGI. V shed 11 bases, J shed 4 bases, and the junction held 5 bases outside the gene matches.

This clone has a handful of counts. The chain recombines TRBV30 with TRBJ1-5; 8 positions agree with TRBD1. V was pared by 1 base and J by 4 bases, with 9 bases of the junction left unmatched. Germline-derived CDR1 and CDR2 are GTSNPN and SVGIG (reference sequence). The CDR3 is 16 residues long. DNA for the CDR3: TGTGCCTGGAGTGCCTACAGGGGGAAGGGGAATCAGCCCCAGCATTTT. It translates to CAWSAYRGKGNQPQHF.

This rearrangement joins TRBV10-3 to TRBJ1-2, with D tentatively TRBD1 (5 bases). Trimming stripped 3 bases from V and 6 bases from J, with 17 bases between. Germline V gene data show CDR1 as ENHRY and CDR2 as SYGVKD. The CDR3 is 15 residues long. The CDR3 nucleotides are TGTGCCATCAGTGATTCGGGCAGGCAAGGGGATGGCTACACCTTC. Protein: CAISDSGRQGDGYTF.

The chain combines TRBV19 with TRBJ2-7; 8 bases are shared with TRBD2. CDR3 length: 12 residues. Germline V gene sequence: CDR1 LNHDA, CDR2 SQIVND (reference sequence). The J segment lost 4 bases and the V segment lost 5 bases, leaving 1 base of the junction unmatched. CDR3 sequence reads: CASSASGYEQYF. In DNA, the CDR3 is TGTGCCAGTAGTGCTAGCGGGTACGAGCAGTACTTC.

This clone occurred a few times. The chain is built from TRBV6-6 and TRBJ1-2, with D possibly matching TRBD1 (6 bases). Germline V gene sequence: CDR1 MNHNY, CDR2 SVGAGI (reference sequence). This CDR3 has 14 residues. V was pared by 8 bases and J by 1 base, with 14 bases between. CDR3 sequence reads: CASGSTGVNYGYTF. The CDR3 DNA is TGTGCCAGCGGCTCGACAGGCGTTAACTATGGCTACACCTTC.

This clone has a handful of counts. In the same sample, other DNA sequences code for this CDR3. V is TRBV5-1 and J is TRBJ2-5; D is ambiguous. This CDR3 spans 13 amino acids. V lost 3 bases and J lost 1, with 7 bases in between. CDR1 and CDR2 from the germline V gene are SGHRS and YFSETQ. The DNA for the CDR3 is TGCGCCAGCAGCTCCCAGCTCCAAGAGACCCAGTACTTC. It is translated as CASSSQLQETQYF.

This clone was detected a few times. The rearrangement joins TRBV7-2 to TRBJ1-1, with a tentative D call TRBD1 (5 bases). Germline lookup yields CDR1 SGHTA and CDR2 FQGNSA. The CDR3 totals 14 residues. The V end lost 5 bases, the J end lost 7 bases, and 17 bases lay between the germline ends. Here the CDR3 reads CASSAIRVGGEAFF. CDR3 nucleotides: TGTGCCAGCAGCGCAATTAGGGTCGGGGGTGAAGCTTTCTTT.

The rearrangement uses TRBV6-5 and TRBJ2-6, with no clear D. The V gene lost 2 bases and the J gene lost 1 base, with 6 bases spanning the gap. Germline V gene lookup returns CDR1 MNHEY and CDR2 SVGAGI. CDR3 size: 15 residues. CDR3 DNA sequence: TGTGCCAGCAGTTACCTGAGGTCTGGGGCCAACGTCCTGACTTTC. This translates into CASSYLRSGANVLTF.

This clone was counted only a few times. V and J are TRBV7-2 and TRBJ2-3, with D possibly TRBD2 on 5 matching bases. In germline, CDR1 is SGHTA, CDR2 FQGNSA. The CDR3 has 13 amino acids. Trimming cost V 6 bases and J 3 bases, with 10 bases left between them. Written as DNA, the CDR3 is TGTGCCAGCAGACCCGGGGTAACAGATACGCAGTATTTT. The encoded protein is CASRPGVTDTQYF.

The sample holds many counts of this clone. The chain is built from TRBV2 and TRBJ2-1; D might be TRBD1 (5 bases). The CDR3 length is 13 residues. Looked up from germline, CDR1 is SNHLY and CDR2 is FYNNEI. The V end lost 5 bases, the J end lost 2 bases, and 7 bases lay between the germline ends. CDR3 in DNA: TGTGCCAGCAGTCAGGGAACCTACAATGAGCAGTTCTTC. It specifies CASSQGTYNEQFF.

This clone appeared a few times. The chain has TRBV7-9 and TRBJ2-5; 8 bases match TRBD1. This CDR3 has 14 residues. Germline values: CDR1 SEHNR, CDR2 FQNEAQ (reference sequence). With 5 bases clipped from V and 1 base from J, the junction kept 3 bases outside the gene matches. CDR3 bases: TGTGCCAGCAGCCAGGACAGGGCCCAAGAGACCCAGTACTTC. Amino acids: CASSQDRAQETQYF.

CDR3 DNA: TGCGCCAGCAGCCAACCCGGGACTAGCGGCTACAATGAGCAGTTCTTC. This codes for CASSQPGTSGYNEQFF. The chain couples TRBV4-3 to TRBJ2-1, with 11 bases matching TRBD2. The J segment lost 3 bases and the V segment lost 2 bases, leaving 3 bases of the junction unmatched. The CDR3 extends over 16 amino acids. Germline CDR1 and CDR2: LGHNA and YSLEER.

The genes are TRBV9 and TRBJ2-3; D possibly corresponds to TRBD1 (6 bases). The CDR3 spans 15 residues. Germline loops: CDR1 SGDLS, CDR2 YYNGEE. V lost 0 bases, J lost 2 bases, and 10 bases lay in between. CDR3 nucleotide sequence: TGTGCCAGCAGCGTAGCAGGGGTTTACACAGATACGCAGTATTTT. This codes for CASSVAGVYTDTQYF.

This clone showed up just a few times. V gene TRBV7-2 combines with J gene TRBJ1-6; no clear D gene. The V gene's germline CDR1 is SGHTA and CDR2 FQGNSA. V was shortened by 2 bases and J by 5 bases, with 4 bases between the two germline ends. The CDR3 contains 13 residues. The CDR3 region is CASSLRNNSPLHF. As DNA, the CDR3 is TGTGCCAGCAGCTTAAGGAATAATTCACCCCTCCACTTT.

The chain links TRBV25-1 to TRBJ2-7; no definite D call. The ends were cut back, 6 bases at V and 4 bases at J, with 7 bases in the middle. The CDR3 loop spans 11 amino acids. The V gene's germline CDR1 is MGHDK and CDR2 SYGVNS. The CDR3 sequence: CASRGNYEQYV. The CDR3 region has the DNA TGTGCCAGCAGGGGAAATTACGAGCAGTACGTC.

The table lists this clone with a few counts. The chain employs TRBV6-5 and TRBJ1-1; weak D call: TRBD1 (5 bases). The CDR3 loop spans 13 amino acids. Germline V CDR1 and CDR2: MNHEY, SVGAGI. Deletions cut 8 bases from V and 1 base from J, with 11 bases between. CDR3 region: CASRARENTEAFF. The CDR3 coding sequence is TGTGCCAGCCGTGCCAGGGAGAACACTGAAGCTTTCTTT.

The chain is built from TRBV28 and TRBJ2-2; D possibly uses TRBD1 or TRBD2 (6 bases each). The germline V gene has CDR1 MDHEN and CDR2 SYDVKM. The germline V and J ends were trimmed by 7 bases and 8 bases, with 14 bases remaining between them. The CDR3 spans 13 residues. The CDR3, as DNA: TGTGCCAGCAACCTTCCGGGGGCTGGGGAGCTGTTTTTT. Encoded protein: CASNLPGAGELFF. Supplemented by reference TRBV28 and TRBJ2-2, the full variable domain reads DVKVTQSSRYLVKRTGEKVFLECVQDMDHENMFWYRQDPGLGLRLIYFSYDVKMKEKGDIPEGYSVSREKKERFSLILESASTNQTSMYLCASNLPGAGELFFGEGSRLTVL.

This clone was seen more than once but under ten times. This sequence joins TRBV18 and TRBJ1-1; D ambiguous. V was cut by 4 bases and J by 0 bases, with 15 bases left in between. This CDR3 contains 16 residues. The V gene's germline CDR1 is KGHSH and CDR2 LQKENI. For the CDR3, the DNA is TGTGCCAGCTCACTAACAAACGGCAGGATGAACACTGAAGCTTTCTTT. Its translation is CASSLTNGRMNTEAFF.

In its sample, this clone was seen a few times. Here the CDR3 reads CASSMKTTGYGLAFF. CDR3 in DNA: TGTGCCAGTAGTATGAAAACGACAGGGTATGGTCTTGCTTTCTTT. This chain joins TRBV19 and TRBJ1-1; 7 bases match TRBD1. Trimming at V came to 3 bases and at J to 11 bases, leaving 15 bases not matched to a gene. The V gene's germline CDR1 is LNHDA and CDR2 SQIVND (reference sequence). The CDR3 covers 15 residues.

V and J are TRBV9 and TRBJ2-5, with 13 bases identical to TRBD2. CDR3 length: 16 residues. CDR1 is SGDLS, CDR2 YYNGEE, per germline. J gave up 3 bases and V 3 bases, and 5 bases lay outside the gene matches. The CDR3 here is CASSDRTSGGKETQYF. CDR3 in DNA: TGTGCCAGCAGCGACCGGACTAGCGGGGGAAAAGAGACCCAGTACTTC.

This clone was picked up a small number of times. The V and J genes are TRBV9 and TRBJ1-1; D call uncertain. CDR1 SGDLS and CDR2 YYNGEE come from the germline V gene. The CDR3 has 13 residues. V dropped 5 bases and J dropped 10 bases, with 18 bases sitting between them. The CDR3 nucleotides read TGTGCCAGCAGTGCTGAGATGGGAGAACGAGCTTTCTTT. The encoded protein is CASSAEMGERAFF.

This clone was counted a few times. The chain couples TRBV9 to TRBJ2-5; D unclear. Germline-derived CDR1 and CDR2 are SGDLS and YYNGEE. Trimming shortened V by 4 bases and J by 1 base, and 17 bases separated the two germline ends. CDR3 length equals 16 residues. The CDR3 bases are TGTGCCAGCAGCCAAGATGTGGGGTGGGCCCAAGAGACCCAGTACTTC. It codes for CASSQDVGWAQETQYF.

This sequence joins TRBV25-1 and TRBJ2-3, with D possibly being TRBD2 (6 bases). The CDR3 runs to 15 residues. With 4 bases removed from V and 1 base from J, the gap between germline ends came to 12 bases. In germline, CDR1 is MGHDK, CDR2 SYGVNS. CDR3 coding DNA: TGTGCCAGCAGTGTGGGAGGAGGCCGCACAGATACGCAGTATTTT. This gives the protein CASSVGGGRTDTQYF.

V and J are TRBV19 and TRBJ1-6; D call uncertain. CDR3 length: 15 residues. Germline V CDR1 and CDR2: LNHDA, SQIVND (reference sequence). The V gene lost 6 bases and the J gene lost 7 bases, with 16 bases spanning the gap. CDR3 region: CASRLSTGGNSPLHF. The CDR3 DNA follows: TGTGCCAGTAGACTCTCGACGGGAGGGAATTCACCCCTCCACTTT.